This T cell receptor beta chain was sequenced in a study of yellow fever vaccine responses in identical twins. TCRdb itself ran the RT-PCR reads through MiXCR, one entry per CDR3 protein. The sample has approximately 15,000 distinct CDR3 sequences, about 81% seen once. Overall study results and limits: The authors reported partly convergent, partly personalized vaccine responses in identical twins.

This clonotype was seen once. Its target is not known. V was cut by 4 bases and J by 5 bases, with 15 bases left in between. The CDR3 is 14 amino acids. The germline V gene has CDR1 SNHLY and CDR2 FYNNEI. This specimen was T cells from blood (PBMCs), unsorted or a sorted subset (not recorded which), taken before or after yellow fever vaccination (not recorded which). The sequence derives from a woman in her late teens or twenties who received the yellow fever vaccine. The genes are TRBV2 and TRBJ2-7, with D possibly TRBD2 on 6 matching bases. CDR3 loop: CASSGSGPGDEQYF. The CDR3 DNA reads as TGTGCCAGCAGTGGGTCCGGGCCGGGGGACGAGCAGTACTTC. The full variable domain, rest sourced from reference TRBV2 and TRBJ2-7, is EPEVTQTPSHQVTQMGQEVILRCVPISNHLYFYWYRQILGQKVEFLVSFYNNEISEKSEIFDDQFSVERPDGSNFTLKIRSTKLEDSAMYFCASSGSGPGDEQYFGPGTRLTVT.